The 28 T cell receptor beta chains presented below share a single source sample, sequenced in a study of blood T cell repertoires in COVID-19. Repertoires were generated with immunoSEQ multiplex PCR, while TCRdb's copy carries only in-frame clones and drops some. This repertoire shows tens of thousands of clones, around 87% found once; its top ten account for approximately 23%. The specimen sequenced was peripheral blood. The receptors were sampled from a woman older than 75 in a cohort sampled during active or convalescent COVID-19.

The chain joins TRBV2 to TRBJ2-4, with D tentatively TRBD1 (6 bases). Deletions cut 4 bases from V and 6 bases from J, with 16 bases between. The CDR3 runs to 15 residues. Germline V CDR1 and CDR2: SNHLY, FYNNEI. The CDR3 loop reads CASSVSGVLRNIQYF. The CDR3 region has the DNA TGTGCCAGCAGTGTTTCAGGGGTCTTGAGAAACATTCAGTACTTC.

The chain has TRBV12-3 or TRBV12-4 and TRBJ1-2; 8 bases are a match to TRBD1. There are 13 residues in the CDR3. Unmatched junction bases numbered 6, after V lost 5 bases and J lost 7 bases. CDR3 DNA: TGTGCCAGCAGTACAGGGGGGGATCGTGGCTACACCTTC. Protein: CASSTGGDRGYTF.

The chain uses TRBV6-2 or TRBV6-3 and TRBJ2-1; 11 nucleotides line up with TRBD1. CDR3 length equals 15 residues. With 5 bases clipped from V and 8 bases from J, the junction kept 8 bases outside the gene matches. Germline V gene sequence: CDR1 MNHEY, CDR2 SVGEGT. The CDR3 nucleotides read TGTGCCAGCAGTACCGGGACAGGGGGATGGGATGAGCAGTTCTTC. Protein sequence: CASSTGTGGWDEQFF.

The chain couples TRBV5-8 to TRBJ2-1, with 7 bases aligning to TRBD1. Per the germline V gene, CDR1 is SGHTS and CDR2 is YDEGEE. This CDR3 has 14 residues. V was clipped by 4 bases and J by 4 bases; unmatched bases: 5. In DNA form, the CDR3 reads TGTGCCAGCAGCCGGGGACAGCCATACAATGAGCAGTTCTTC. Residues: CASSRGQPYNEQFF.

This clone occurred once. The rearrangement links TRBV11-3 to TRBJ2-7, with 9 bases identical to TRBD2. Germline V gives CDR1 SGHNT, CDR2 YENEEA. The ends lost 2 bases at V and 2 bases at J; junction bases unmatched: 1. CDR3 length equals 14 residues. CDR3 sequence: CASSLSSGAYEQYF. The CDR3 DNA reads TGTGCCAGCAGCTTATCTAGCGGGGCCTACGAGCAGTACTTC.

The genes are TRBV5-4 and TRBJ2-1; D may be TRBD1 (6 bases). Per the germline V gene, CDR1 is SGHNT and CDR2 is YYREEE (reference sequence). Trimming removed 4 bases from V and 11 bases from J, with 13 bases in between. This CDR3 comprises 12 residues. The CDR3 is CASSHPGTQQFF. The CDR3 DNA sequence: TGTGCCAGCAGCCATCCCGGGACACAGCAGTTCTTC.

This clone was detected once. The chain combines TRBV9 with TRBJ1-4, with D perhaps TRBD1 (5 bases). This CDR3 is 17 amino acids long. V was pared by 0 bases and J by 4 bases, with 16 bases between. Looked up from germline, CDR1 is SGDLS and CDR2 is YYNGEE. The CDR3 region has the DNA TGTGCCAGCAGCGTAGACACCTCCGGGGGTTATAATGAAAAACTGTTTTTT. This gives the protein CASSVDTSGGYNEKLFF.

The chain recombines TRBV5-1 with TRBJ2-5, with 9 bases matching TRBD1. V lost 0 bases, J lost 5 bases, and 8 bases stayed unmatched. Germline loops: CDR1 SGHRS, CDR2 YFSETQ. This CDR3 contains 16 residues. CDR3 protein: CASSLDPGQGGETQYF. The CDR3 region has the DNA TGCGCCAGCAGCTTGGACCCGGGACAGGGTGGGGAGACCCAGTACTTC.

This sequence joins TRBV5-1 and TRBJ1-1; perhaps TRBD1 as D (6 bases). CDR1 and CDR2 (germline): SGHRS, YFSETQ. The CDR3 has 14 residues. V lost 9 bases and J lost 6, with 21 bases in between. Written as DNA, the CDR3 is TGCGCCAACGCAATTGGACAGTCCTCCTCTGAAGCTTTCTTT. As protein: CANAIGQSSSEAFF. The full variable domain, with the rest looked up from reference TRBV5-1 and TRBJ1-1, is KAGVTQTPRYLIKTRGQQVTLSCSPISGHRSVSWYQQTPGQGLQFLFEYFSETQRNKGNFPGRFSGRQFSNSRSEMNVSTLELGDSALYLCANAIGQSSSEAFFGQGTRLTVV.

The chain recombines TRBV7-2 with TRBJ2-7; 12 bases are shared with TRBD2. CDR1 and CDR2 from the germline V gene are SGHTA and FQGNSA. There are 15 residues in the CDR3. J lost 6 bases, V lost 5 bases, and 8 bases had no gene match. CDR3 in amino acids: CASSPLAGGPSEQYF. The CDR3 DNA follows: TGTGCCAGCAGCCCCCTAGCGGGAGGGCCTAGCGAGCAGTACTTC.

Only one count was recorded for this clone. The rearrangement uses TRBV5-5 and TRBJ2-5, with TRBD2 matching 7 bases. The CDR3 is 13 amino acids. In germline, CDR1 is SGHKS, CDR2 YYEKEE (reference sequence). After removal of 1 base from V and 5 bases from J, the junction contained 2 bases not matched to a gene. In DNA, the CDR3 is TGTGCCAGCAGCTTGCCTAGCGGTGAGACCCAGTACTTC. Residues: CASSLPSGETQYF.

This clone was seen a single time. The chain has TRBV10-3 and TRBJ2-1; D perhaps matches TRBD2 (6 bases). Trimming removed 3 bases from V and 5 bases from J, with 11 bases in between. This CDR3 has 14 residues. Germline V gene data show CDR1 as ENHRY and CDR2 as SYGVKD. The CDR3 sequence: CAISEAGGDNEQFF. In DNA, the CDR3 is TGTGCCATCAGTGAAGCAGGAGGGGACAATGAGCAGTTCTTC.

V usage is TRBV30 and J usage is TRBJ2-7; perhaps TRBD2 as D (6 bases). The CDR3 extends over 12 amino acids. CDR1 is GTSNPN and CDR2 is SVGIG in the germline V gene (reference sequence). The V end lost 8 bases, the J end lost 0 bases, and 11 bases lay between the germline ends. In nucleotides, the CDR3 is TGTGCCGGCGGGGCCAGCTCCTACGAGCAGTACTTC. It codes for CAGGASSYEQYF.

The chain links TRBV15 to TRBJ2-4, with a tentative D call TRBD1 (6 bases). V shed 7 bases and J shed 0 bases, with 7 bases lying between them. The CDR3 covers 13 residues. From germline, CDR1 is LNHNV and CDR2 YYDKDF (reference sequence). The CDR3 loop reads CATTGVAKNIQYF. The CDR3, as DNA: TGTGCCACCACAGGGGTAGCCAAAAACATTCAGTACTTC.

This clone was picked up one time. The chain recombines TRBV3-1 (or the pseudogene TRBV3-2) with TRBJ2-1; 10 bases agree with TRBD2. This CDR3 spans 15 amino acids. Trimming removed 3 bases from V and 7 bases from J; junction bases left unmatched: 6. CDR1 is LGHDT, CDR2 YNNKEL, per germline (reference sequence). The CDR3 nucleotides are TGTGCCAGCAGCCATCGACTAGCGGGTAAAAATGAGCAGTTCTTC. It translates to CASSHRLAGKNEQFF.

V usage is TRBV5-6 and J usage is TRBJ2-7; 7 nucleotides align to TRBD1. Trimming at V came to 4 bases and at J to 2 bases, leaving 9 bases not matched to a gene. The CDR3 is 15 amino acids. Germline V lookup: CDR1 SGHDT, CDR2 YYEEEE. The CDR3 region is CASSPDRAAPYEQYF. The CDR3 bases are TGTGCCAGCAGCCCCGACAGGGCAGCTCCCTACGAGCAGTACTTC.

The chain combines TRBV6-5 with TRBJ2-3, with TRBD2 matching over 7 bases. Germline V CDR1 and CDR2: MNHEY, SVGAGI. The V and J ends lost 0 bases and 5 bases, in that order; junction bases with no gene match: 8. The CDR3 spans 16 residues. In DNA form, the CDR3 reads TGTGCCAGCAGTTACTCGCAGCGGGGAGCCGGAGATACGCAGTATTTT. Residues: CASSYSQRGAGDTQYF.

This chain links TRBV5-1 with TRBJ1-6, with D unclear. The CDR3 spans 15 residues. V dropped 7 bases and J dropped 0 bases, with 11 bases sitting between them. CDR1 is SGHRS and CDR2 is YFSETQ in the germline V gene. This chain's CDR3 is CASGRESSYNSPLHF. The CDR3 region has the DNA TGCGCCAGCGGGCGGGAGAGCTCCTATAATTCACCCCTCCACTTT.

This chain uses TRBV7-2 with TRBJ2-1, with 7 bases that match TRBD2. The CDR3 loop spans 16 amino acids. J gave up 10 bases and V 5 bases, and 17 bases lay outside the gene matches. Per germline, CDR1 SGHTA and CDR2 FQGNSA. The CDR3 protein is CASSPYRAATGGEQFF. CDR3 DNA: TGTGCCAGCAGCCCATATCGAGCCGCCACCGGGGGGGAGCAGTTCTTC.

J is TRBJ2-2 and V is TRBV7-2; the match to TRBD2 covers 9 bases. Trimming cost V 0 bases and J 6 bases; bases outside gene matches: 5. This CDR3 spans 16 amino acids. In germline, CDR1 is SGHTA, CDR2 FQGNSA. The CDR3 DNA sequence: TGTGCCAGCAGCTTAGCTCGCGGGGGGGCTGCCGGGGAGCTGTTTTTT. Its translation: CASSLARGGAAGELFF. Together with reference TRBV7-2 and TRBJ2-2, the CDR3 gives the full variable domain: GAGVSQSPSNKVTEKGKDVELRCDPISGHTALYWYRQSLGQGLEFLIYFQGNSAPDKSGLPSDRFSAERTGGSVSTLTIQRTQQEDSAVYLCASSLARGGAAGELFFGEGSRLTVL.

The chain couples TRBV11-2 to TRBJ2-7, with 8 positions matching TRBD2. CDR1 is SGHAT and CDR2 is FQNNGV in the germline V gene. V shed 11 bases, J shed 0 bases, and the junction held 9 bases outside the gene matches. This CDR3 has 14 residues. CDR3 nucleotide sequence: TGTGCCGGTGCCGACGGGGGGGGCTCCTACGAGCAGTACTTC. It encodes CAGADGGGSYEQYF. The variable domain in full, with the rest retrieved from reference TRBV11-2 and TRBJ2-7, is EAGVAQSPRYKIIEKRQSVAFWCNPISGHATLYWYQQILGQGPKLLIQFQNNGVVDDSQLPKDRFSAERLKGVDSTLKIQPAKLEDSAVYLCAGADGGGSYEQYFGPGTRLTVT.

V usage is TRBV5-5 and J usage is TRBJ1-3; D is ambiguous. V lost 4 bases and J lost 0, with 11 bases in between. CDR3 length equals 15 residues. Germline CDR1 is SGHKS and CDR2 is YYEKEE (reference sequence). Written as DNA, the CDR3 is TGTGCCAGCAGCCAACGGAGGACCTCTGGAAACACCATATATTTT. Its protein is CASSQRRTSGNTIYF.

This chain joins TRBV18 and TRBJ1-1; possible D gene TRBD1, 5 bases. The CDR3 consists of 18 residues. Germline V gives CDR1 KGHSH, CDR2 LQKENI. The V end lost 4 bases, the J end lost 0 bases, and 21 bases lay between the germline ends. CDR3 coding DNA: TGTGCCAGCTCACGTGACCAGGGATGGGGTGAAATGAACACTGAAGCTTTCTTT. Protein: CASSRDQGWGEMNTEAFF. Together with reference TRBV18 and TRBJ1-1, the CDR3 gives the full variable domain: NAGVMQNPRHLVRRRGQEARLRCSPMKGHSHVYWYRQLPEEGLKFMVYLQKENIIDESGMPKERFSAEFPKEGPSILRIQQVVRGDSAAYFCASSRDQGWGEMNTEAFFGQGTRLTVV.

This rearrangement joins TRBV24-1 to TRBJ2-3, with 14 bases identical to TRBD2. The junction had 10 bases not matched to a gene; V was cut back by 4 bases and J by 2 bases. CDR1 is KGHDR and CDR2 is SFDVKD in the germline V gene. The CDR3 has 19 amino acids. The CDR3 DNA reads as TGTGCCACCAGTGACCGTCCCGGGACTAGCGGGAGACTCACAGATACGCAGTATTTT. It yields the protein CATSDRPGTSGRLTDTQYF.

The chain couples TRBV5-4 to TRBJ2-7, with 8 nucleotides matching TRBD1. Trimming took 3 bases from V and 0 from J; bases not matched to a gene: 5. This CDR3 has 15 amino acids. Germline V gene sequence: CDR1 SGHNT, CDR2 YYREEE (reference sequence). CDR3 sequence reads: CASSSGGRGSYEQYF. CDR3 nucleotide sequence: TGTGCCAGCAGCTCAGGGGGCCGAGGCTCCTACGAGCAGTACTTC.

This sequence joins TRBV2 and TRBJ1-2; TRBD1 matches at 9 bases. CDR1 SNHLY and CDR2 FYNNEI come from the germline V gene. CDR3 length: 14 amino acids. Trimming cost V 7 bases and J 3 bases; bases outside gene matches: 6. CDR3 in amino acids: CASKRDREDYGYTF. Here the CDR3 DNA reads TGTGCCAGCAAGAGGGACAGGGAGGACTATGGCTACACCTTC.

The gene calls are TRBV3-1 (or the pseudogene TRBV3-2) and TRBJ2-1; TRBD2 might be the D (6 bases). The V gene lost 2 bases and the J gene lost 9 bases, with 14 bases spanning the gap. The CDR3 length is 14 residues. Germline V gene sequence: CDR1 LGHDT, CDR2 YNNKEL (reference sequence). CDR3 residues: CASSQRSLAFEQFF. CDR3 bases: TGTGCCAGCAGCCAACGGAGCCTAGCGTTTGAGCAGTTCTTC.

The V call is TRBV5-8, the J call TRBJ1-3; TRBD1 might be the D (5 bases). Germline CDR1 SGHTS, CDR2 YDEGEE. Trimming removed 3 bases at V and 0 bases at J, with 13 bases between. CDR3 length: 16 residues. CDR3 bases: TGTGCCAGCAGCTCTCCGGGACTCATCTCTGGAAACACCATATATTTT. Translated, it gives CASSSPGLISGNTIYF. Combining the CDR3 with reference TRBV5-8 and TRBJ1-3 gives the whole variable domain EAGVTQSPTHLIKTRGQQATLRCSPISGHTSVYWYQQALGLGLQFLLWYDEGEERNRGNFPPRFSGRQFPNYSSELNVNALELEDSALYLCASSSPGLISGNTIYFGEGSWLTVV.